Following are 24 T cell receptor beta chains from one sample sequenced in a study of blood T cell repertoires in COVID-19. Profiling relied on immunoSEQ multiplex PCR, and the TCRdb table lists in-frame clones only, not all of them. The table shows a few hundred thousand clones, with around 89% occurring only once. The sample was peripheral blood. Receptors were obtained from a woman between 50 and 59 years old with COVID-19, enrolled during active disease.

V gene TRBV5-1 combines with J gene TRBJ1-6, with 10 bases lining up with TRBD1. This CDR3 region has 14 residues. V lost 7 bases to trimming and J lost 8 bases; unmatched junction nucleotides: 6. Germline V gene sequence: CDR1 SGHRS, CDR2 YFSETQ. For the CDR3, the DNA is TGCGCCAGCGCCTTCGGACAGGGGGATTCACCCCTCCACTTT. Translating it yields CASAFGQGDSPLHF. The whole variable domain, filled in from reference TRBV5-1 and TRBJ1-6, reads KAGVTQTPRYLIKTRGQQVTLSCSPISGHRSVSWYQQTPGQGLQFLFEYFSETQRNKGNFPGRFSGRQFSNSRSEMNVSTLELGDSALYLCASAFGQGDSPLHFGNGTRLTVT.

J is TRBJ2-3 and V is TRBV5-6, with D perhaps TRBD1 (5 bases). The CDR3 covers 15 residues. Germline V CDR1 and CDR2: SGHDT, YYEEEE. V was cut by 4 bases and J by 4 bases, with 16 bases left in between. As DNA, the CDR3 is TGTGCCAGCAGCAAAGGGGTAGGAACAGCAGATACGCAGTATTTT. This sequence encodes CASSKGVGTADTQYF.

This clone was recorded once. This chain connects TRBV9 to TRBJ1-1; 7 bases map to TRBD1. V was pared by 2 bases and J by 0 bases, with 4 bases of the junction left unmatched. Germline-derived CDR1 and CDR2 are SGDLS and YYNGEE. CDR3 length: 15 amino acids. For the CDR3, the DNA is TGTGCCAGCAGCGTCTTGGACAGGCTGAACACTGAAGCTTTCTTT. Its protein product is CASSVLDRLNTEAFF.

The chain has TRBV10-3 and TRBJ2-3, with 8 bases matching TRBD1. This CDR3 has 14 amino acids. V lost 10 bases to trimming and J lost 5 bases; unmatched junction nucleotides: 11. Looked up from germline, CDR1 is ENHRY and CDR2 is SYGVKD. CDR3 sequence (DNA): TGTGCCACCGCCGGGACAGGCGAAGGAGATACGCAGTATTTT. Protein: CATAGTGEGDTQYF.

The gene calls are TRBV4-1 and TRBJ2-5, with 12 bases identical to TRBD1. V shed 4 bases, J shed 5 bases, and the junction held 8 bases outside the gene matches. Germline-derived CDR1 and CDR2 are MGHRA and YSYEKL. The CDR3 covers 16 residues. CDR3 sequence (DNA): TGCGCCAGCAGCCTGCCTGAGGGACAGGGGGCTGAGACCCAGTACTTC. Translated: CASSLPEGQGAETQYF.

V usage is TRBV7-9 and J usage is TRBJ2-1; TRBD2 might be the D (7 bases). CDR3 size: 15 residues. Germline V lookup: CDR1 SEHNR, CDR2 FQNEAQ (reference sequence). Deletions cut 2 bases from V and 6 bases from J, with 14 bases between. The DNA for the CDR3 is TGTGCCAGCAGCTTAATAGGGGGGGCGCCCAATGAGCAGTTCTTC. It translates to CASSLIGGAPNEQFF.

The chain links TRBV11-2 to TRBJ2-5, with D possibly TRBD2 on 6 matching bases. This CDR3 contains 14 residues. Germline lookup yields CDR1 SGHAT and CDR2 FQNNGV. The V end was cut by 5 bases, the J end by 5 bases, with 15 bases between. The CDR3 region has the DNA TGTGCCAGCAGCGCCCGGACTAACCGGGAGACCCAGTACTTC. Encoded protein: CASSARTNRETQYF.

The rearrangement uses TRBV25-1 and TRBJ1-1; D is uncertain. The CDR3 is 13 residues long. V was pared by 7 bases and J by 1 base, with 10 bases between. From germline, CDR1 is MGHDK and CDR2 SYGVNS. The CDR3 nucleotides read TGTGCCAGCACTATTTTCGAGAACACTGAAGCTTTCTTT. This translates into CASTIFENTEAFF.

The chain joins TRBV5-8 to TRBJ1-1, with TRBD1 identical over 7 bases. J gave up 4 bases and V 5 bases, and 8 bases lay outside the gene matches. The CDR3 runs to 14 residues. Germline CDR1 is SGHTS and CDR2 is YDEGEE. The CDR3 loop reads CASSRSGTATEAFF. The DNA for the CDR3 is TGTGCCAGCAGTCGCTCAGGGACAGCCACTGAAGCTTTCTTT.

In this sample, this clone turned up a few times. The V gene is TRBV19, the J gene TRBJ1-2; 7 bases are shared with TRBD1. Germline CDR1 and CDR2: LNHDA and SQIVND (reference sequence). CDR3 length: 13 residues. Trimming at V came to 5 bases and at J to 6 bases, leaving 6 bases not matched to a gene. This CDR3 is CASSLVGGDGYTF. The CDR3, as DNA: TGTGCCAGTAGTTTAGTAGGGGGCGATGGCTACACCTTC.

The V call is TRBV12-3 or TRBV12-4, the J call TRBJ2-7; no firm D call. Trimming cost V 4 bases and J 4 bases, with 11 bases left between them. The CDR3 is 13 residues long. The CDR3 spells CASSSHSMYEQYF. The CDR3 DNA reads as TGTGCCAGCAGTTCTCACTCTATGTACGAGCAGTACTTC.

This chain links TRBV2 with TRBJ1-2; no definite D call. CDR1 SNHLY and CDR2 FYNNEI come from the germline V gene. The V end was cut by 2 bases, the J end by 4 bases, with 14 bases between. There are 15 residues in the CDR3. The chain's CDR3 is CASSESGSSVYGYTF. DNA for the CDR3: TGTGCCAGCAGTGAAAGCGGGTCTTCCGTCTATGGCTACACCTTC.

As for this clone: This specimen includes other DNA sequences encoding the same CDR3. The CDR3 DNA sequence: TGTGCCTGGAGTGCCGGGGTTTCAAATGAAAAACTGTTTTTT. Translating it yields CAWSAGVSNEKLFF. V and J are TRBV30 and TRBJ1-4; D is ambiguous. Trimming removed 1 base from V and 5 bases from J, with 11 bases in between. The germline V gene has CDR1 GTSNPN and CDR2 SVGIG (reference sequence). The CDR3 extends over 14 amino acids. The full variable domain, in which reference TRBV30 and TRBJ1-4 provide the parts outside the CDR3, is SQTIHQWPATLVQPVGSPLSLECTVEGTSNPNLYWYRQAAGRGLQLLFYSVGIGQISSEVPQNLSASRPQDRQFILSSKKLLLSDSGFYLCAWSAGVSNEKLFFGSGTQLSVL.

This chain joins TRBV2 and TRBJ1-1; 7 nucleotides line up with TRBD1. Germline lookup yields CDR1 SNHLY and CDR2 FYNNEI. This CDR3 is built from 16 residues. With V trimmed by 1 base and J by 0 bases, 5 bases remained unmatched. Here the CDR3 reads CASSEVWGQLNTEAFF. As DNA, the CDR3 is TGTGCCAGCAGTGAAGTTTGGGGACAGTTGAACACTGAAGCTTTCTTT.

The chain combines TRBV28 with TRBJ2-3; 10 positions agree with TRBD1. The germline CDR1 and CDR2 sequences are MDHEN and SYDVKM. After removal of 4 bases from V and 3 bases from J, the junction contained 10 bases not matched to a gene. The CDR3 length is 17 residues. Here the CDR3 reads CASSSDRDRGFTDTQYF. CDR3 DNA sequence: TGTGCCAGCAGTTCGGACCGGGACAGGGGTTTTACAGATACGCAGTATTTT.

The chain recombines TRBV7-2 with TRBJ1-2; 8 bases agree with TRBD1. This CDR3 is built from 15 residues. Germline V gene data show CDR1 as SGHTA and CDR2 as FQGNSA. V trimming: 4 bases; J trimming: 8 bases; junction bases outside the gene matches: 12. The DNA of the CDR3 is TGTGCCAGCAGCTCCTCTTCGACACACAGGGGGGGCTACACCTTC. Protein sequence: CASSSSSTHRGGYTF.

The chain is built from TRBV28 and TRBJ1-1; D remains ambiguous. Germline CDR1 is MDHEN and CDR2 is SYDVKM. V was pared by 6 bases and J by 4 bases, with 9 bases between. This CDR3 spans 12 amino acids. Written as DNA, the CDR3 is TGTGCCAGCAGCCCCTCGAGCACTGAAGCTTTCTTT. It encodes CASSPSSTEAFF.

CDR3 amino acids: CASSLVSGYGYTF. DNA for the CDR3: TGTGCCAGCAGCTTAGTATCAGGTTATGGCTACACCTTC. The chain joins TRBV7-9 to TRBJ1-2; D unclear. Germline lookup yields CDR1 SEHNR and CDR2 FQNEAQ (reference sequence). There are 13 residues in the CDR3. Trimming removed 1 base from V and 5 bases from J, with 8 bases in between.

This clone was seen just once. The CDR3 sequence is CASHRTSGGPEELFF. The CDR3, as DNA: TGCGCCAGTCACCGGACTAGCGGGGGCCCGGAGGAGCTGTTTTTT. This sequence joins TRBV5-1 and TRBJ2-2, with 13 bases lining up with TRBD2. The CDR3 contains 15 residues. J was trimmed by 10 bases and V by 8 bases; bases with no gene match: 11. The germline V gene has CDR1 SGHRS and CDR2 YFSETQ.

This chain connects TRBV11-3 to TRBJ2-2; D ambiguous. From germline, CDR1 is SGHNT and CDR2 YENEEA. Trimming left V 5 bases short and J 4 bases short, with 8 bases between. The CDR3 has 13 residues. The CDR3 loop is CASSRSGTGELFF. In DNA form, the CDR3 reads TGTGCCAGCAGCCGGTCGGGCACCGGGGAGCTGTTTTTT. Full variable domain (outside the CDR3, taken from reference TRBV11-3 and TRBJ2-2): EAGVVQSPRYKIIEKKQPVAFWCNPISGHNTLYWYLQNLGQGPELLIRYENEEAVDDSQLPKDRFSAERLKGVDSTLKIQPAELGDSAVYLCASSRSGTGELFFGEGSRLTVL.

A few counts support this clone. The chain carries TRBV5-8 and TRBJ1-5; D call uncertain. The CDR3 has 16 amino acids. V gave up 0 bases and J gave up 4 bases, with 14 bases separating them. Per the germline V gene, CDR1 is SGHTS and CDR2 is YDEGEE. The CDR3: CASSLEFQRANQPQHF. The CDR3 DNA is TGTGCCAGCAGCTTGGAGTTCCAGCGGGCAAATCAGCCCCAGCATTTT.

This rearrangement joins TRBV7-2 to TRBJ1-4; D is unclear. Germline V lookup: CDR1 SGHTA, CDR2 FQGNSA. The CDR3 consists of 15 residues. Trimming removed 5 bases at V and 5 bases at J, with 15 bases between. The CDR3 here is CASSPARRKNEKLFF. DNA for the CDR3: TGTGCCAGCAGCCCAGCCAGGAGGAAGAATGAAAAACTGTTTTTT.

CDR3 coding DNA: TGCGCCAGCAGCCACACCTATAGCGGGGGGCCTCTCAATGAGCAGTTCTTC. Translating gives CASSHTYSGGPLNEQFF. This chain links TRBV4-1 with TRBJ2-1; 10 bases match TRBD2. The CDR3 consists of 17 residues. CDR1 MGHRA and CDR2 YSYEKL come from the germline V gene. The junction had 11 bases not matched to a gene; V was cut back by 3 bases and J by 6 bases.

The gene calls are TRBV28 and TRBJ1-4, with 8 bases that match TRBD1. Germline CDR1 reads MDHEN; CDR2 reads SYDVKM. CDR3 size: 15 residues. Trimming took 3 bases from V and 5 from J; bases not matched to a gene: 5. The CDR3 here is CASSFFRQGNEKLFF. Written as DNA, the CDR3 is TGTGCCAGCAGTTTCTTTCGACAGGGGAATGAAAAACTGTTTTTT.